The T cell receptor beta chain described here comes from a study of CD8+ T cells in alopecia areata. Looking at the study overall: Treatment comprised oral tofacitinib, 5 to 10 mg twice daily, in treated patients.

Between the trimmed V and J ends, which lost 1 base and 3 bases, there was a span of 7 bases. Germline loops: CDR1 MGHDK, CDR2 SYGVNS. This CDR3 is built from 13 residues. General study points: Against the mouse data, patients shared TCRs less clearly, possibly for HLA reasons. Clonality was higher in lesional than normal scalp, especially in alopecia totalis/universalis.

Sampling of alopecia areata patients yielded lesional scalp punch biopsies as well as peripheral blood. Comment on this clone: What it recognizes is unknown.

RNA extraction was followed by reverse transcription into cDNA, which acted as the sequencing template. The protocol was immunoSEQ multiplex PCR, while the TCRdb copy is restricted to in-frame clones and leaves out a portion. The profile shows about 170,000 clones, 67% of them singletons. The receptor's source is a human donor with alopecia areata. The chain combines TRBV25-1 with TRBJ2-7, with D unclear. The source material was CD8+ T cells sorted from blood, sampled at week 0. Here the CDR3 reads CASSELGVYEQYF. DNA for the CDR3: TGTGCCAGCAGTGAATTAGGAGTCTACGAGCAGTACTTC.